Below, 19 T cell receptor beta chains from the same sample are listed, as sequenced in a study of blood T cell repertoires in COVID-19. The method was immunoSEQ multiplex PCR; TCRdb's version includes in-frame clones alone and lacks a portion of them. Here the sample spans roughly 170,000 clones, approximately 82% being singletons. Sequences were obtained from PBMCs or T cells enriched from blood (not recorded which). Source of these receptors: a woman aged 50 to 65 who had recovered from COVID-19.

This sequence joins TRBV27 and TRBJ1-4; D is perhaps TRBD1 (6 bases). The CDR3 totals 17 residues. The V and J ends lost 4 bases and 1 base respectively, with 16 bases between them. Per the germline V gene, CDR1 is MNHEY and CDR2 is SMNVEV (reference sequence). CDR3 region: CASSSGSTGRTNEKLFF. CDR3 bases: TGTGCCAGCAGTTCCGGGTCTACAGGGAGAACTAATGAAAAACTGTTTTTT.

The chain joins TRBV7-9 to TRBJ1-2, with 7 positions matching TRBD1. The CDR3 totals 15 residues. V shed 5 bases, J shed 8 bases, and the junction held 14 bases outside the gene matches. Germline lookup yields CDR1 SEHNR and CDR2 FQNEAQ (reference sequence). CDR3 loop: CASSPREGGQAGYTF. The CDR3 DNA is TGTGCCAGCAGCCCGCGGGAGGGTGGACAGGCCGGCTACACCTTC.

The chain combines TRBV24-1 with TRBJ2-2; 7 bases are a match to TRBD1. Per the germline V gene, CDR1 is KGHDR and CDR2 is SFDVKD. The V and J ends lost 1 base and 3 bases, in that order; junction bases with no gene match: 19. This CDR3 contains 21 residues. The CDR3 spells CATSDLVLLQGNSADTGELFF. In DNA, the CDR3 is TGTGCCACCAGTGATTTAGTTTTGTTACAGGGGAACTCTGCGGACACCGGGGAGCTGTTTTTT.

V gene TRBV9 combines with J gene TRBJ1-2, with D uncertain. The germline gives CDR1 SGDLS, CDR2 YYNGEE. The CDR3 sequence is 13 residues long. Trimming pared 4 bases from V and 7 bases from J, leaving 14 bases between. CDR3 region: CASSPTRSGGYTF. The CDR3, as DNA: TGTGCCAGCAGCCCTACGCGGTCGGGTGGCTACACCTTC. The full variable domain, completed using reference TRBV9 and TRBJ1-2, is DSGVTQTPKHLITATGQRVTLRCSPRSGDLSVYWYQQSLDQGLQFLIQYYNGEERAKGNILERFSAQQFPDLHSELNLSSLELGDSALYFCASSPTRSGGYTFGSGTRLTVV.

The CDR3 DNA sequence: TGTGCCAGCTCTCCGGGACTAGCGACCCTCTACAATGAGCAGTTCTTC. Translated: CASSPGLATLYNEQFF. The chain joins TRBV18 to TRBJ2-1, with 10 bases lining up with TRBD2. This CDR3 has 16 residues. J lost 3 bases, V lost 6 bases, and 8 bases had no gene match. From germline, CDR1 is KGHSH and CDR2 LQKENI.

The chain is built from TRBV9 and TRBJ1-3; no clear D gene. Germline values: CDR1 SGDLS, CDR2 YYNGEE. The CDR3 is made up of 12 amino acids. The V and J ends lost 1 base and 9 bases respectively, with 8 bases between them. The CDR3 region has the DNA TGTGCCAGCAGCGTATATGCAGGCACCATATATTTT. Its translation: CASSVYAGTIYF.

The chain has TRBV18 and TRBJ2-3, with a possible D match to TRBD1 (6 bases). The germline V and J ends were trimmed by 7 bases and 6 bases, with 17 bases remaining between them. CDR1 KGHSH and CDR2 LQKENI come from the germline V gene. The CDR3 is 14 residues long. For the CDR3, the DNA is TGTGCCAGCTTCGAAGGGGGTGCCCGGGATACGCAGTATTTT. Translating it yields CASFEGGARDTQYF.

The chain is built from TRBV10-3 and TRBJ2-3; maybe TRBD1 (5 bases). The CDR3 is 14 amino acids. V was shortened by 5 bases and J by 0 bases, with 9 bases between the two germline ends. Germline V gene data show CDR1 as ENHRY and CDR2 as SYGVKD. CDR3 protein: CAISSGASTDTQYF. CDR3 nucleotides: TGTGCCATCAGTAGTGGGGCAAGCACAGATACGCAGTATTTT.

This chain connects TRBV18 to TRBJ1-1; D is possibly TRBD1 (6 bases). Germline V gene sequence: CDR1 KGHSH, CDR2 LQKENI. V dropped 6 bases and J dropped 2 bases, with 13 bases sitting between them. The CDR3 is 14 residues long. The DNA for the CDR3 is TGTGCCAGCTCGTATCAGGGGCACAACACTGAAGCTTTCTTT. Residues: CASSYQGHNTEAFF.

The CDR3 DNA follows: TGTGCCAGCAGTTACGAGGCGGGAGAAGCCAAAAACATTCAGTACTTC. This sequence encodes CASSYEAGEAKNIQYF. This chain links TRBV6-6 with TRBJ2-4, with 7 bases lining up with TRBD2. Per the germline V gene, CDR1 is MNHNY and CDR2 is SVGAGI (reference sequence). V lost 2 bases to trimming and J lost 0 bases; unmatched junction nucleotides: 4. The CDR3 is 16 residues long.

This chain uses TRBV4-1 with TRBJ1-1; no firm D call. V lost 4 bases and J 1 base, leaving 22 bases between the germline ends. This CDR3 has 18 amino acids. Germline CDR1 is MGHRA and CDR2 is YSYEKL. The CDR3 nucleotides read TGCGCCAGCAGCCTAGGAAGCGGGCGGTTGTTGGGGAACACTGAAGCTTTCTTT. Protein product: CASSLGSGRLLGNTEAFF.

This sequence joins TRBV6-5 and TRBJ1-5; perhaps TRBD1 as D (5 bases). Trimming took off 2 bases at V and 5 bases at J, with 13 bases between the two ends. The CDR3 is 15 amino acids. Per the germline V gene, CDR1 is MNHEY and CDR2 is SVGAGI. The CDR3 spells CASSYGQGLYQPQHF. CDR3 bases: TGTGCCAGCAGTTACGGGCAGGGCCTATATCAGCCCCAGCATTTT.

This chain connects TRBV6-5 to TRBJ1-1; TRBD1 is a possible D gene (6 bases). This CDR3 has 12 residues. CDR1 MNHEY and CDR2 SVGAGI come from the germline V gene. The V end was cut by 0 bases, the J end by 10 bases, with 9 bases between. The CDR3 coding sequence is TGTGCCAGCAGTTACTCACAGGGTGGAGCTTTCTTT. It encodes CASSYSQGGAFF.

The CDR3 region is CASSVYQGRAVNEQFF. DNA of the CDR3: TGTGCCAGCAGCGTGTACCAAGGGAGAGCTGTCAATGAGCAGTTCTTC. J is TRBJ2-1 and V is TRBV9; D perhaps matches TRBD2 (5 bases). Trimming cost V 2 bases and J 6 bases, with 18 bases left between them. The CDR3 extends over 16 amino acids. The germline CDR1 and CDR2 sequences are SGDLS and YYNGEE. The whole variable domain, remainder taken from reference TRBV9 and TRBJ2-1, is DSGVTQTPKHLITATGQRVTLRCSPRSGDLSVYWYQQSLDQGLQFLIQYYNGEERAKGNILERFSAQQFPDLHSELNLSSLELGDSALYFCASSVYQGRAVNEQFFGPGTRLTVL.

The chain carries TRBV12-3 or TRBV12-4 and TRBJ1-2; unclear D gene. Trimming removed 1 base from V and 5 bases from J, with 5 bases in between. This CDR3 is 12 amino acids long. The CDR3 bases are TGTGCCAGCAGTTTAGAACAATATGGCTACACCTTC. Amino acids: CASSLEQYGYTF.

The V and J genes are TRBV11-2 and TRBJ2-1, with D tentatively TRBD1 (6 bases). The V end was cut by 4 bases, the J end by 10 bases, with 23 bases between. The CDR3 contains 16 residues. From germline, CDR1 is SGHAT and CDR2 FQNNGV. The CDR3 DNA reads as TGTGCCAGCAGCTCCCCAGGGGATACCGCCGGGAACGAGCAGTTCTTC. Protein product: CASSSPGDTAGNEQFF.

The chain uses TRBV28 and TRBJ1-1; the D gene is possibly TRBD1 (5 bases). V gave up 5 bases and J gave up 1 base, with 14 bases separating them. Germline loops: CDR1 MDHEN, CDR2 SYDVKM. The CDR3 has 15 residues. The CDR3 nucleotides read TGTGCCAGCAGTAGACCGGAGGGGAGGAACACTGAAGCTTTCTTT. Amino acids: CASSRPEGRNTEAFF. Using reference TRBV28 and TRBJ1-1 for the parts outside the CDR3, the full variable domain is DVKVTQSSRYLVKRTGEKVFLECVQDMDHENMFWYRQDPGLGLRLIYFSYDVKMKEKGDIPEGYSVSREKKERFSLILESASTNQTSMYLCASSRPEGRNTEAFFGQGTRLTVV.

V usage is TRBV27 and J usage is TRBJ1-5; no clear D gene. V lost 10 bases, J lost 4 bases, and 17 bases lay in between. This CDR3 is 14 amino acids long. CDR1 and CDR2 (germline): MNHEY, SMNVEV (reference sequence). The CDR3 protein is CATHPLRSNQPQHF. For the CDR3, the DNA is TGTGCCACCCACCCTCTCAGGTCAAATCAGCCCCAGCATTTT.

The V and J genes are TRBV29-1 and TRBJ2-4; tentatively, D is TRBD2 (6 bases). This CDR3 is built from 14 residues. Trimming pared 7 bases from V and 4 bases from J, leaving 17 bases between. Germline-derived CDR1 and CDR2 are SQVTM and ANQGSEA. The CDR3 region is CSAEVARGKNIQYF. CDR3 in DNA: TGCAGCGCGGAAGTCGCGCGGGGAAAAAACATTCAGTACTTC.